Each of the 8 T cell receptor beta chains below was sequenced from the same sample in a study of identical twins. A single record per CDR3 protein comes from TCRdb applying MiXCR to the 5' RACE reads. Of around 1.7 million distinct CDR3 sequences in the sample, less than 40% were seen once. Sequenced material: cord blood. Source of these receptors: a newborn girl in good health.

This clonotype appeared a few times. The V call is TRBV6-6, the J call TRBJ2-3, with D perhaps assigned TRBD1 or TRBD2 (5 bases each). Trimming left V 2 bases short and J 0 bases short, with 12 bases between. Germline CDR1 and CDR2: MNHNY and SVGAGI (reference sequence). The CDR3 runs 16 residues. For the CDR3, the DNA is TGTGCCAGCAGTTACCGAGGGGTCTTTAGCACAGATACGCAGTATTTT. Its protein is CASSYRGVFSTDTQYF.

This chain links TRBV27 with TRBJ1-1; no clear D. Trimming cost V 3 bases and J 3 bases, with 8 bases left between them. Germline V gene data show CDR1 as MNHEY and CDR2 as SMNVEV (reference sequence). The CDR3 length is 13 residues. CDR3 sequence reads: CASSLGIDTEAFF. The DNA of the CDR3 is TGTGCCAGCAGTTTGGGCATTGACACTGAAGCTTTCTTT.

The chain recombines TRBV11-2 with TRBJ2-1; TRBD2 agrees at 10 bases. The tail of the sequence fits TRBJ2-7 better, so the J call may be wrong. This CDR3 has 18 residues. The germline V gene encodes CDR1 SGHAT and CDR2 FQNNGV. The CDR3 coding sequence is TGTGCCAGCAGCTCGGAGCGGGGGGGCATTTTCTCCTACAATGAGCAGTACTTC. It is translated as CASSSERGGIFSYNEQYF.

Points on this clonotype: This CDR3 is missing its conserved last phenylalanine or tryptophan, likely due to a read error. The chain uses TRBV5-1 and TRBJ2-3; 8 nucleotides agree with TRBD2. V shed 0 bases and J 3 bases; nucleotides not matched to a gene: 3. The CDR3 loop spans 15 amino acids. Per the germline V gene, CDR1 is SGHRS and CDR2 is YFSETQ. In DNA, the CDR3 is TGCGCCAGCAGCTTGGGACTAGCGTCAACAGATACGCAGTATGTT. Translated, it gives CASSLGLASTDTQYV.

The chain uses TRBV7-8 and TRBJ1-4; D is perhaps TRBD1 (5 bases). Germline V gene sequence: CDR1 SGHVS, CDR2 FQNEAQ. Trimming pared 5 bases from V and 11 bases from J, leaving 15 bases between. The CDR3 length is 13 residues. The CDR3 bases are TGTGCCAGCAGCCCGGGCGCCTGGGGCAAACTGTTTTTT. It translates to CASSPGAWGKLFF.

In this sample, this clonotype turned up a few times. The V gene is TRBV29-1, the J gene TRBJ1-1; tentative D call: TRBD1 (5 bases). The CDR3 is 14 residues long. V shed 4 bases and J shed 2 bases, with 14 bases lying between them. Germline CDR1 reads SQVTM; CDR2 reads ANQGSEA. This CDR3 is CSVVPGTANTEAFF. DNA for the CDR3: TGCAGCGTTGTTCCCGGGACGGCCAACACTGAAGCTTTCTTT.

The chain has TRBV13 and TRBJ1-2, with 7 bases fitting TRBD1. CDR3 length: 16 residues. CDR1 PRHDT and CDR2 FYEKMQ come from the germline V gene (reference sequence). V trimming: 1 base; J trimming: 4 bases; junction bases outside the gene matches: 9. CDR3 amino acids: CASSLAGTVVAYGYTF. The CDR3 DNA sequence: TGTGCCAGCAGCTTAGCCGGGACAGTAGTAGCCTATGGCTACACCTTC.

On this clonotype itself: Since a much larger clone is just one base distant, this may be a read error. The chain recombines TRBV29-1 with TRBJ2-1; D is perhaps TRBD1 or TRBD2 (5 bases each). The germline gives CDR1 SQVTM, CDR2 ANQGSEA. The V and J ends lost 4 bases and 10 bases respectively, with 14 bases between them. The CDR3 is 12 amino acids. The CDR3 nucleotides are TGCAGCGTTGTACCAGAGGGGTACGAGCAGTTCTTC. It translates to CSVVPEGYEQFF.